Below, 27 T cell receptor beta chains from the same sample are listed, as sequenced in a study of T cell clonotyping in hematopoietic cell transplantation. Time point in this sample: recipient sample about 28 days before transplant, after cytoreduction. Only in-frame clones appear in the TCRdb table, and some are missing; sequencing was by immunoSEQ multiplex PCR. The table lists roughly 28,000 clones, under 95% of them singletons. Sequenced here: peripheral blood mononuclear cells, sampled before stem cell transplant. All receptors derive from a man aged 45-60 years with acute myeloid leukemia. Some clones in this sample may be carry-over from other donors' samples.

This chain links TRBV28 with TRBJ1-5; possible D gene TRBD1, 6 bases. The CDR3 has 15 residues. Trimming cost V 6 bases and J 0 bases, with 12 bases left between them. CDR1 and CDR2 (germline): MDHEN, SYDVKM. CDR3 coding DNA: TGTGCCAGCAGAGGCTCCAGGGGTAGCAATCAGCCCCAGCATTTT. It specifies CASRGSRGSNQPQHF.

The chain combines TRBV5-1 with TRBJ2-3; TRBD2 matches at 11 bases. Germline CDR1 reads SGHRS; CDR2 reads YFSETQ. V lost 4 bases and J lost 2; bases outside the gene matches: 3. This CDR3 spans 15 amino acids. CDR3 sequence: CASSPLAGVTDTQYF. The CDR3 DNA follows: TGCGCCAGCAGCCCACTAGCGGGGGTCACAGATACGCAGTATTTT.

The chain combines TRBV27 with TRBJ1-2, with 9 nucleotides matching TRBD1. The CDR3 extends over 12 amino acids. Looked up from germline, CDR1 is MNHEY and CDR2 is SMNVEV (reference sequence). With 7 bases clipped from V and 10 bases from J, the junction kept 7 bases outside the gene matches. The CDR3: CASTGTGSDYTF. The CDR3, as DNA: TGTGCCAGCACTGGGACAGGGTCCGACTACACCTTC.

The chain recombines TRBV6-6 with TRBJ2-5; possibly TRBD1 or TRBD2 for D (5 bases each). The CDR3 loop spans 15 amino acids. Germline V gene data show CDR1 as MNHNY and CDR2 as SVGAGI (reference sequence). V was cut by 6 bases and J by 5 bases, with 19 bases left in between. CDR3 DNA: TGTGCCAGCAGACCCGGGACCCCCGGGATGGAGACCCAGTACTTC. It specifies CASRPGTPGMETQYF.

V usage is TRBV2 and J usage is TRBJ2-7; D unclear. There are 12 residues in the CDR3. The V gene's germline CDR1 is SNHLY and CDR2 FYNNEI. V lost 6 bases to trimming and J lost 3 bases, with 9 bases between them. The CDR3 nucleotides are TGTGCCAGCAGGGACCGAGTCTACGAGCAGTACTTC. It encodes CASRDRVYEQYF.

This sequence joins TRBV30 and TRBJ2-7; 11 nucleotides line up with TRBD1. The ends lost 1 base at V and 7 bases at J; junction bases unmatched: 9. The germline V gene has CDR1 GTSNPN and CDR2 SVGIG (reference sequence). This CDR3 is built from 15 residues. The CDR3 here is CAWSGGQGGTSEQYF. In DNA, the CDR3 is TGTGCCTGGAGTGGGGGACAGGGGGGGACCTCGGAGCAGTACTTC. The variable domain in full, completed from reference TRBV30 and TRBJ2-7, reads SQTIHQWPATLVQPVGSPLSLECTVEGTSNPNLYWYRQAAGRGLQLLFYSVGIGQISSEVPQNLSASRPQDRQFILSSKKLLLSDSGFYLCAWSGGQGGTSEQYFGPGTRLTVT.

V and J are TRBV25-1 and TRBJ2-7, with a weak D call TRBD1 (6 bases). Germline CDR1 and CDR2: MGHDK and SYGVNS. V was shortened by 4 bases and J by 2 bases, with 9 bases between the two germline ends. The length of the CDR3 is 13 residues. The CDR3: CASSVQGTYEQYF. The CDR3 coding sequence is TGTGCCAGCAGTGTACAGGGTACCTACGAGCAGTACTTC.

This rearrangement joins TRBV7-8 to TRBJ1-1; 8 bases match TRBD1. The V and J ends lost 6 bases and 3 bases, in that order; junction bases with no gene match: 6. Germline CDR1 reads SGHVS; CDR2 reads FQNEAQ. This CDR3 region has 14 residues. The CDR3 loop is CASSRQTGDTEAFF. DNA of the CDR3: TGTGCCAGCAGTCGTCAGACAGGGGACACTGAAGCTTTCTTT.

The chain recombines TRBV11-1 with TRBJ1-5, with 8 bases aligning to TRBD1. Looked up from germline, CDR1 is SGHAT and CDR2 is FQDESV (reference sequence). V gave up 5 bases and J gave up 6 bases; unmatched junction bases: 6. The CDR3 contains 14 residues. CDR3 sequence reads: CASSRRQGRQPQHF. In DNA, the CDR3 is TGTGCCAGCAGCCGGAGACAGGGGCGTCAGCCCCAGCATTTT.

The chain links TRBV4-3 to TRBJ1-3, with 7 nucleotides matching TRBD1. CDR3 size: 17 residues. In germline, CDR1 is LGHNA, CDR2 YSLEER. V was pared by 0 bases and J by 0 bases, with 5 bases of the junction left unmatched. CDR3 in amino acids: CASSQDGTAGSGNTIYF. CDR3 sequence (DNA): TGCGCCAGCAGCCAAGATGGGACAGCCGGCTCTGGAAACACCATATATTTT.

Here the CDR3 reads CASSSRGAQETQYF. In nucleotides, the CDR3 is TGTGCCAGTAGCTCCCGGGGGGCCCAAGAGACCCAGTACTTC. The chain recombines TRBV19 with TRBJ2-5, with D possibly being TRBD2 (7 bases). The V gene's germline CDR1 is LNHDA and CDR2 SQIVND (reference sequence). The CDR3 is 14 residues long. V lost 6 bases and J 1 base, leaving 12 bases between the germline ends.

The chain uses TRBV28 and TRBJ2-3, with D tentatively TRBD2 (7 bases). This CDR3 is 20 amino acids long. The V and J ends lost 7 bases and 3 bases respectively, with 32 bases between them. Germline CDR1 is MDHEN and CDR2 is SYDVKM. CDR3 residues: CASTASGWGGGTSHTDTQYF. For the CDR3, the DNA is TGTGCCAGCACAGCTTCGGGATGGGGGGGCGGTACTTCCCATACAGATACGCAGTATTTT.

The chain uses TRBV5-1 and TRBJ2-1, with TRBD2 matching over 11 bases. Trimming took 0 bases from V and 6 from J; bases not matched to a gene: 8. This CDR3 has 17 residues. The germline gives CDR1 SGHRS, CDR2 YFSETQ. The CDR3 is CASSLVLAGGPGNEQFF. For the CDR3, the DNA is TGCGCCAGCAGCTTGGTCCTAGCGGGGGGACCTGGCAATGAGCAGTTCTTC. Complete variable domain (other parts from reference TRBV5-1 and TRBJ2-1): KAGVTQTPRYLIKTRGQQVTLSCSPISGHRSVSWYQQTPGQGLQFLFEYFSETQRNKGNFPGRFSGRQFSNSRSEMNVSTLELGDSALYLCASSLVLAGGPGNEQFFGPGTRLTVL.

The CDR3, as DNA: TGCAGCGTCCTCCTCTTAGGGAGAGCTTTCTTT. Its protein is CSVLLLGRAFF. The genes are TRBV29-1 and TRBJ1-1; D is undetermined. Germline V gives CDR1 SQVTM, CDR2 ANQGSEA. CDR3 length: 11 amino acids. Trimming left V 6 bases short and J 10 bases short, with 15 bases between.

This chain links TRBV7-9 with TRBJ1-3; TRBD1 matches 7 bases. Per germline, CDR1 SEHNR and CDR2 FQNEAQ (reference sequence). CDR3 length: 17 residues. Germline trimming cut 4 bases from V and 4 bases from J; bases unmatched to any gene: 13. CDR3 sequence reads: CASSSIQGGADGNTIYF. CDR3 DNA: TGTGCCAGCAGCTCAATTCAAGGGGGCGCGGACGGAAACACCATATATTTT. Supplemented by reference TRBV7-9 and TRBJ1-3, the full variable domain reads DTGVSQNPRHKITKRGQNVTFRCDPISEHNRLYWYRQTLGQGPEFLTYFQNEAQLEKSRLLSDRFSAERPKGSFSTLEIQRTEQGDSAMYLCASSSIQGGADGNTIYFGEGSWLTVV.

V usage is TRBV9 and J usage is TRBJ1-2, with 7 bases identical to TRBD1. V was pared by 0 bases and J by 4 bases, with 3 bases of the junction left unmatched. The CDR3 sequence is 14 residues long. The germline gives CDR1 SGDLS, CDR2 YYNGEE. The CDR3 bases are TGTGCCAGCAGCGTAGAGCAGGGGGGCTATGGCTACACCTTC. Translating gives CASSVEQGGYGYTF.

CDR3 in DNA: TGCAGCGTTGAAGTCCCCCCGGGGAACACCGGGGAGCTGTTTTTT. Its protein product is CSVEVPPGNTGELFF. This chain uses TRBV29-1 with TRBJ2-2, with no clear D. This CDR3 region has 15 residues. V was pared by 1 base and J by 1 base, with 10 bases between. The germline V gene has CDR1 SQVTM and CDR2 ANQGSEA.

The chain recombines TRBV5-1 with TRBJ2-2, with TRBD2 matching over 7 bases. Germline lookup yields CDR1 SGHRS and CDR2 YFSETQ. Trimming cost V 2 bases and J 4 bases; bases outside gene matches: 8. The CDR3 length is 16 residues. The CDR3 sequence is CASSFTGGRVTGELFF. The CDR3 DNA follows: TGCGCCAGCAGCTTTACAGGAGGGAGGGTCACCGGGGAGCTGTTTTTT.

The chain is built from TRBV15 and TRBJ2-2; the match to TRBD1 covers 7 bases. V lost 3 bases to trimming and J lost 3 bases; unmatched junction nucleotides: 4. CDR1 and CDR2 from the germline V gene are LNHNV and YYDKDF (reference sequence). This CDR3 spans 15 amino acids. CDR3 amino acids: CATSRGDRYTGELFF. The CDR3 coding sequence is TGTGCCACCAGCAGGGGGGACAGATACACCGGGGAGCTGTTTTTT. Filled out from reference TRBV15 and TRBJ2-2, the complete variable domain reads DAMVIQNPRYQVTQFGKPVTLSCSQTLNHNVMYWYQQKSSQAPKLLFHYYDKDFNNEADTPDNFQSRRPNTSFCFLDIRSPGLGDTAMYLCATSRGDRYTGELFFGEGSRLTVL.

The chain uses TRBV30 and TRBJ1-4; D is uncertain. CDR1 is GTSNPN, CDR2 SVGIG, per germline (reference sequence). There are 14 residues in the CDR3. Trimming shortened V by 0 bases and J by 3 bases, and 8 bases separated the two germline ends. The CDR3 DNA reads as TGTGCCTGGAGTGTAGGGAGTTCTAATGAAAAACTGTTTTTT. Protein sequence: CAWSVGSSNEKLFF.

The J gene is TRBJ2-3, the V gene TRBV6-1; tentatively, D is TRBD2 (5 bases). Germline lookup yields CDR1 MNHNS and CDR2 SASEGT. Trimming stripped 2 bases from V and 6 bases from J, with 6 bases between. The CDR3 spans 12 residues. The DNA of the CDR3 is TGTGCCAGCAGTGAATGGGAGGATACGCAGTATTTT. This gives the protein CASSEWEDTQYF.

This clone was found once. The chain joins TRBV28 to TRBJ2-7; 7 bases line up with TRBD2. With 6 bases clipped from V and 0 bases from J, the junction kept 5 bases outside the gene matches. CDR3 size: 14 residues. Per germline, CDR1 MDHEN and CDR2 SYDVKM. The CDR3 DNA reads TGTGCCAGCAGGTCTAAGCGGGACTCCTACGAGCAGTACTTC. It translates to CASRSKRDSYEQYF.

The rearrangement joins TRBV28 to TRBJ1-2; TRBD1 is a possible D gene (5 bases). There are 15 residues in the CDR3. The V and J ends lost 5 bases and 0 bases respectively, with 13 bases between them. Per germline, CDR1 MDHEN and CDR2 SYDVKM. This CDR3 is CASSPIGHSNYGYTF. The DNA for the CDR3 is TGTGCCAGCAGTCCGATTGGACATTCTAACTATGGCTACACCTTC.

This clone was counted between two and nine times. The CDR3 bases are TGTGCCAGCAGTCGCACAGGCAACTCTGGAAACACCATATATTTT. Translated, it gives CASSRTGNSGNTIYF. The chain carries TRBV6-5 and TRBJ1-3; D is possibly TRBD1 (5 bases). Trimming removed 5 bases from V and 0 bases from J, with 11 bases in between. CDR1 is MNHEY, CDR2 SVGAGI, per germline. This CDR3 has 15 amino acids.

This rearrangement joins TRBV28 to TRBJ2-2, with unresolved D. This CDR3 comprises 14 residues. Germline V gives CDR1 MDHEN, CDR2 SYDVKM. V was trimmed by 2 bases and J by 1 base, leaving 5 bases between them. The DNA for the CDR3 is TGTGCCAGCAGTTTAAAACAGAACACCGGGGAGCTGTTTTTT. Translation: CASSLKQNTGELFF.

The gene calls are TRBV2 and TRBJ1-2; unclear D gene. The V gene's germline CDR1 is SNHLY and CDR2 FYNNEI. CDR3 length: 13 amino acids. Trimming took off 7 bases at V and 7 bases at J, with 16 bases between the two ends. CDR3 in amino acids: CASTPLQEAGYTF. The CDR3 bases are TGTGCCAGCACCCCTTTGCAGGAGGCTGGCTACACCTTC.

The chain joins TRBV4-1 to TRBJ2-3, with no clear D. V lost 1 base and J lost 6, with 8 bases in between. This CDR3 region has 13 residues. Germline CDR1 is MGHRA and CDR2 is YSYEKL. Here the CDR3 reads CASSQVQRDTQYF. For the CDR3, the DNA is TGCGCCAGCAGCCAAGTTCAACGGGATACGCAGTATTTT.